The text below deals with one T cell receptor beta chain. Antigen unknown. The sample comes from a study of vaccination effects on CD4 cells after COVID-19. Study-wide points: Infection-derived and vaccine-derived clones contracted markedly late after vaccination.

ViraFEST used viral peptide pools to expand antigen-specific CD4+ T cells before sequencing. Upon completion of more than 9 days in culture, CD4+ T cells were isolated. Previously uninfected by SARS-CoV-2, the vaccine recipients also showed negative nucleocapsid antibodies. Produced via immunoSEQ multiplex PCR; TCRdb's table is partial and in-frame only. Here the sample spans some 22,000 clones, around 70% being singletons. The CDR3 spans 13 residues. Trimming took 3 bases from V and 2 from J, leaving 6 bases between them. Here the sequenced sample was CD4+ T cells from PBMCs cultured with SARS-CoV-2 spike peptides, taken before COVID-19 vaccination. The clonotype comes from a human donor who received a COVID-19 vaccine. The chain joins TRBV12-3 or TRBV12-4 to TRBJ2-3; D not certain. CDR3 sequence (DNA): TGTGCCAGCAGTTTTACGACCACAGATACGCAGTATTTT. Residues: CASSFTTTDTQYF.